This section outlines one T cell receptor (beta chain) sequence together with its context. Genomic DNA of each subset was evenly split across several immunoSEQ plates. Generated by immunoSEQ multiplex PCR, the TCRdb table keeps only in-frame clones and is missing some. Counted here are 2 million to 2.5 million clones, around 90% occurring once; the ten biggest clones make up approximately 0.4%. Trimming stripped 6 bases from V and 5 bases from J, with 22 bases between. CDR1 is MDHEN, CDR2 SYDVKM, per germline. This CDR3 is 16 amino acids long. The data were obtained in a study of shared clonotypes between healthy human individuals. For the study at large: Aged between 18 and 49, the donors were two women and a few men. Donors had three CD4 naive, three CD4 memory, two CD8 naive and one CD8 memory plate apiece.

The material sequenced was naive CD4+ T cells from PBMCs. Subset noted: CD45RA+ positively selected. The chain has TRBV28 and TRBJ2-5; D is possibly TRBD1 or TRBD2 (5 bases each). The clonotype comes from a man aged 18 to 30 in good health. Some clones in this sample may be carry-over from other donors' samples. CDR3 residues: CASSLPPGTSIETQYF. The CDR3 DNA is TGTGCCAGCAGCCTTCCCCCCGGGACCTCTATTGAGACCCAGTACTTC.